These 28 T cell receptor beta chains came from one sample sequenced in a study of beta chain features in type 1 diabetes. As every portion of the isolated RNA was reverse transcribed, the sequencing read expressed TCRB transcripts. The assay was immunoSEQ multiplex PCR, and TCRdb's table has in-frame clones only and misses some. The sample has roughly 40,000 clones; over 45% are singletons. Sequencing used central memory CD4+ T cells from blood. Receptors were obtained from a woman aged 18 to 35 in good health.

This chain connects TRBV29-1 to TRBJ2-7; 7 bases align to TRBD2. Germline V CDR1 and CDR2: SQVTM, ANQGSEA. The ends lost 5 bases at V and 2 bases at J; junction bases unmatched: 6. The CDR3 consists of 13 residues. The DNA of the CDR3 is TGCAGCGTTCGGCAGGGAGGGACCTACGAGCAGTACTTC. It is translated as CSVRQGGTYEQYF.

This clone appeared a few times. The J gene is TRBJ2-2, the V gene TRBV10-3; 10 positions match TRBD1. V gave up 10 bases and J gave up 6 bases; unmatched junction bases: 8. The CDR3 totals 14 residues. Germline-derived CDR1 and CDR2 are ENHRY and SYGVKD. For the CDR3, the DNA is TGTGCCACCTCGGGCGGACAGGGGGCCGGGGAGCTGTTTTTT. It specifies CATSGGQGAGELFF.

This chain links TRBV5-6 with TRBJ2-2, with 13 bases fitting TRBD2. Germline CDR1 SGHDT, CDR2 YYEEEE. The CDR3 covers 18 residues. The ends lost 4 bases at V and 2 bases at J; junction bases unmatched: 8. CDR3 DNA sequence: TGTGCCAGCAGCCTGACTAGCGGGGGGCCGTTCAACACCGGGGAGCTGTTTTTT. This encodes CASSLTSGGPFNTGELFF. Full variable domain (missing parts from reference TRBV5-6 and TRBJ2-2): DAGVTQSPTHLIKTRGQQVTLRCSPKSGHDTVSWYQQALGQGPQFIFQYYEEEERQRGNFPDRFSGHQFPNYSSELNVNALLLGDSALYLCASSLTSGGPFNTGELFFGEGSRLTVL.

The V and J genes are TRBV10-3 and TRBJ1-1, with TRBD1 matching 8 bases. CDR3 length: 15 amino acids. With V trimmed by 7 bases and J by 5 bases, 12 bases remained unmatched. Per germline, CDR1 ENHRY and CDR2 SYGVKD. CDR3 amino acids: CAITDDRGRRTEAFF. CDR3 nucleotide sequence: TGTGCCATCACCGACGACAGGGGAAGGAGGACTGAAGCTTTCTTT.

Worth noting for this clone: A read error may account for a junction end that differs from germline. The J gene is TRBJ1-1, the V gene TRBV20-1, with D perhaps TRBD1 (6 bases). Germline V gene sequence: CDR1 DFQATT, CDR2 SNEGSKA (reference sequence). CDR3 size: 8 residues. The chain's CDR3 is CSASRGVF. The DNA for the CDR3 is TGCAGTGCTAGCAGGGGTGTCTTT.

The rearrangement links TRBV18 to TRBJ1-5; TRBD1 matches 7 bases. CDR1 is KGHSH and CDR2 is LQKENI in the germline V gene. The CDR3 is 16 residues long. Unmatched junction bases numbered 14, after V lost 5 bases and J lost 7 bases. The CDR3 bases are TGTGCCAGCTCATCCGCCAGCGACAGGGCGGGCCAGCCCCAGCATTTT. Translating gives CASSSASDRAGQPQHF. The whole variable domain, filled in from reference TRBV18 and TRBJ1-5, reads NAGVMQNPRHLVRRRGQEARLRCSPMKGHSHVYWYRQLPEEGLKFMVYLQKENIIDESGMPKERFSAEFPKEGPSILRIQQVVRGDSAAYFCASSSASDRAGQPQHFGDGTRLSIL.

This clone was detected a few times. The chain carries TRBV13 and TRBJ2-2; possible D gene TRBD2, 6 bases. Germline V gives CDR1 PRHDT, CDR2 FYEKMQ (reference sequence). This CDR3 is 15 amino acids long. V was clipped by 5 bases and J by 2 bases, with 12 bases between them. CDR3 coding DNA: TGTGCCAGCAGCCATGGGACTTTTAACACCGGGGAGCTGTTTTTT. It codes for CASSHGTFNTGELFF.

This sequence joins TRBV5-1 and TRBJ2-1; D not certain. This CDR3 has 12 amino acids. Germline CDR1 and CDR2: SGHRS and YFSETQ. V lost 1 base, J lost 6 bases, and 5 bases lay in between. CDR3 sequence (DNA): TGCGCCAGCAGCTTGCCGGGCAATGAGCAGTTCTTC. Encoded protein: CASSLPGNEQFF.

The genes are TRBV7-6 and TRBJ2-5; D possibly corresponds to TRBD2 (5 bases). Trimming took 5 bases from V and 5 from J, leaving 18 bases between them. CDR3 size: 15 residues. Per germline, CDR1 SGHVS and CDR2 FNYEAQ. The CDR3 bases are TGTGCCAGCAGCCCGATAGCCGGGGTATTGGAGACCCAGTACTTC. Residues: CASSPIAGVLETQYF.

This clone was counted between two and nine times. This chain uses TRBV10-3 with TRBJ2-5; 7 nucleotides line up with TRBD2. The CDR3 extends over 12 amino acids. The germline gives CDR1 ENHRY, CDR2 SYGVKD. With 5 bases clipped from V and 5 bases from J, the junction kept 2 bases outside the gene matches. The CDR3 DNA is TGTGCCATCAGTCGGGGGGACGAGACCCAGTACTTC. Its protein is CAISRGDETQYF.

The genes are TRBV28 and TRBJ1-5, with D possibly matching TRBD1 (6 bases). This CDR3 is 16 amino acids long. Germline assignment: CDR1 MDHEN and CDR2 SYDVKM. Trimming took off 8 bases at V and 9 bases at J, with 26 bases between the two ends. The CDR3 protein is CASAEWGGPGLAPQHF. CDR3 sequence (DNA): TGTGCCAGCGCCGAATGGGGGGGCCCTGGTCTAGCGCCCCAGCATTTT.

This chain links TRBV18 with TRBJ2-3; the D is unclear. The CDR3 is made up of 16 amino acids. Germline CDR1 KGHSH, CDR2 LQKENI. V gave up 0 bases and J gave up 4 bases, with 14 bases separating them. The CDR3: CASSPPGSPGADTQYF. DNA for the CDR3: TGTGCCAGCTCACCACCGGGTTCCCCAGGCGCAGATACGCAGTATTTT.

This clone was picked up a small number of times. J is TRBJ1-1 and V is TRBV29-1; D is undetermined. Trimming removed 5 bases from V and 5 bases from J, with 15 bases in between. Germline-derived CDR1 and CDR2 are SQVTM and ANQGSEA. This CDR3 region has 13 residues. The CDR3 nucleotides are TGCAGCGTTCGGAACAGCATTCCGACTGAAGCTTTCTTT. This gives the protein CSVRNSIPTEAFF.

The chain has TRBV2 and TRBJ1-1, with D uncertain. This CDR3 is 12 amino acids long. CDR1 and CDR2 from the germline V gene are SNHLY and FYNNEI. V was shortened by 11 bases and J by 1 base, with 11 bases between the two germline ends. In nucleotides, the CDR3 is TGTGCCTTCGGCCGGGAGAACACTGAAGCTTTCTTT. It codes for CAFGRENTEAFF.

This clone was detected only a few times. The V gene is TRBV5-1, the J gene TRBJ2-3; no reliable D call. Germline loops: CDR1 SGHRS, CDR2 YFSETQ. This CDR3 has 14 residues. Trimming pared 0 bases from V and 6 bases from J, leaving 11 bases between. The CDR3 DNA is TGCGCCAGCAGCTTGGGGTCCGCGGCGGATACGCAGTATTTT. It yields the protein CASSLGSAADTQYF.

The chain links TRBV7-6 to TRBJ1-6; 7 bases align to TRBD1. J was trimmed by 7 bases and V by 4 bases; bases with no gene match: 13. CDR3 length: 17 amino acids. Germline V gene sequence: CDR1 SGHVS, CDR2 FNYEAQ. The CDR3 spells CASSSMIYRGLNSPLHF. CDR3 bases: TGTGCCAGCAGCTCCATGATTTACAGGGGCCTAAATTCACCCCTCCACTTT. The full variable domain, rest sourced from reference TRBV7-6 and TRBJ1-6, is GAGVSQSPRYKVTKRGQDVALRCDPISGHVSLYWYRQALGQGPEFLTYFNYEAQQDKSGLPNDRFSAERPEGSISTLTIQRTEQRDSAMYRCASSSMIYRGLNSPLHFGNGTRLTVT.

The chain links TRBV5-6 to TRBJ1-6, with TRBD1 matching over 7 bases. The CDR3 is made up of 15 amino acids. Germline loops: CDR1 SGHDT, CDR2 YYEEEE. Trimming removed 0 bases from V and 6 bases from J; junction bases left unmatched: 3. The CDR3 loop is CASSLGQGSNSPLHF. The CDR3 nucleotides read TGTGCCAGCAGCTTGGGACAGGGTAGTAATTCACCCCTCCACTTT.

This chain joins TRBV18 and TRBJ2-1; 8 positions match TRBD1. CDR1 and CDR2 from the germline V gene are KGHSH and LQKENI. This CDR3 contains 16 residues. Trimming at V came to 5 bases and at J to 4 bases, leaving 10 bases not matched to a gene. CDR3 amino acids: CASSFTGGSSYNEQFF. DNA for the CDR3: TGTGCCAGCTCATTTACAGGGGGTTCCTCTTACAATGAGCAGTTCTTC.

On this clone itself: At one end the junction does not follow the germline gene, possibly because of a read error. The V and J genes are TRBV7-7 and TRBJ2-1; the match to TRBD2 covers 12 bases. The CDR3 has 14 amino acids. Germline CDR1 reads SSHAT; CDR2 reads FNYEAQ (reference sequence). CDR3 region: CASSSRLAGAEQFF. As DNA, the CDR3 is TGTGCTAGCAGCTCGAGACTAGCGGGGGCCGAGCAGTTCTTC. The complete variable domain, with remaining parts taken from reference TRBV7-7 and TRBJ2-1, reads GAGVSQSPRYKVTKRGQDVTLRCDPISSHATLYWYQQALGQGPEFLTYFNYEAQPDKSGLPSDRFSAERPEGSISTLTIQRTEQRDSAMYRCASSSRLAGAEQFFGPGTRLTVL.

A note on this clone: Other DNA sequences in this specimen translate into the identical CDR3. The chain has TRBV5-5 and TRBJ2-1; 7 bases map to TRBD1. J gave up 3 bases and V 8 bases, and 8 bases lay outside the gene matches. Looked up from germline, CDR1 is SGHKS and CDR2 is YYEKEE (reference sequence). The CDR3 is 14 amino acids. The CDR3 region has the DNA TGTGCCAGAGCCTTGGGACAGAGCTACAATGAGCAGTTCTTC. Translating gives CARALGQSYNEQFF.

The chain couples TRBV18 to TRBJ2-5, with 16 bases aligning to TRBD2. The length of the CDR3 is 19 residues. Losses at the gene ends were 2 bases for V and 2 bases for J; bases not matched to a gene: 8. Germline V gene sequence: CDR1 KGHSH, CDR2 LQKENI. CDR3 DNA: TGTGCCAGCTCACCAGCACCGGGACTAGCGGGGGGGCGGCAAGAGACCCAGTACTTC. Protein product: CASSPAPGLAGGRQETQYF.

The V call is TRBV30, the J call TRBJ2-2, with D tentatively TRBD1 (7 bases). The CDR3 spans 14 residues. The germline CDR1 and CDR2 sequences are GTSNPN and SVGIG (reference sequence). The ends were cut back, 0 bases at V and 6 bases at J, with 11 bases in the middle. The DNA of the CDR3 is TGTGCCTGGAGTGTAGGAGGGGGCGCCGGGGAGCTGTTTTTT. This codes for CAWSVGGGAGELFF.

The chain joins TRBV30 to TRBJ2-4, with 12 positions matching TRBD2. The CDR3 is 16 amino acids. V dropped 4 bases and J dropped 0; count of bases not matched to a gene: 4. Germline loops: CDR1 GTSNPN, CDR2 SVGIG (reference sequence). The DNA of the CDR3 is TGTGCCTGGAACCTAGCGGGAGGGATAGCCAAAAACATTCAGTACTTC. This sequence encodes CAWNLAGGIAKNIQYF.

This clone has more than one count but fewer than ten. This sequence joins TRBV28 and TRBJ2-5, with TRBD2 matching over 8 bases. V shed 3 bases, J shed 2 bases, and the junction held 2 bases outside the gene matches. Germline loops: CDR1 MDHEN, CDR2 SYDVKM. This CDR3 spans 14 amino acids. CDR3 DNA sequence: TGTGCCAGCAGTTTGGGCGGGGGGCAAGAGACCCAGTACTTC. This encodes CASSLGGGQETQYF.

This clone was seen a handful of times. The gene calls are TRBV5-5 and TRBJ1-1; 9 bases agree with TRBD1. From germline, CDR1 is SGHKS and CDR2 YYEKEE (reference sequence). V shed 3 bases, J shed 1 base, and the junction held 4 bases outside the gene matches. CDR3 length: 15 residues. The CDR3 DNA sequence: TGTGCCAGCAGCTCAACGGGACAGGGGAACACTGAAGCTTTCTTT. It encodes CASSSTGQGNTEAFF.

The chain uses TRBV5-1 and TRBJ2-3; D remains ambiguous. The CDR3 runs 16 residues. The germline CDR1 and CDR2 sequences are SGHRS and YFSETQ. V was trimmed by 4 bases and J by 2 bases, leaving 17 bases between them. In DNA form, the CDR3 reads TGCGCCAGCAGCCTACCCCCAAGAGTAAACACAGATACGCAGTATTTT. It yields the protein CASSLPPRVNTDTQYF. Using reference TRBV5-1 and TRBJ2-3 for the parts outside the CDR3, the full variable domain is KAGVTQTPRYLIKTRGQQVTLSCSPISGHRSVSWYQQTPGQGLQFLFEYFSETQRNKGNFPGRFSGRQFSNSRSEMNVSTLELGDSALYLCASSLPPRVNTDTQYFGPGTRLTVL.

V is TRBV10-3 and J is TRBJ1-2, with D possibly matching TRBD1 (6 bases). The ends were cut back, 6 bases at V and 2 bases at J, with 16 bases in the middle. This CDR3 spans 15 amino acids. Germline assignment: CDR1 ENHRY and CDR2 SYGVKD. The CDR3 coding sequence is TGTGCCATCAGCGGAGGACAGATCCCAAACTATGGCTACACCTTC. This translates into CAISGGQIPNYGYTF.

The V and J genes are TRBV5-4 and TRBJ2-4; a possible D gene is TRBD1 (5 bases). Germline V gene sequence: CDR1 SGHNT, CDR2 YYREEE (reference sequence). The CDR3 is 14 residues long. V was shortened by 1 base and J by 6 bases, with 11 bases between the two germline ends. CDR3 sequence (DNA): TGTGCCAGCAGCTTGTCAGGGTTCGGAAACATTCAGTACTTC. Translated, it gives CASSLSGFGNIQYF.